This TCR beta chain was sequenced for a study of cytomegalovirus exposure and HLA in healthy donors. Study conclusions and caveats: In a later analysis, productive TCRs from donors in an Asian-associated ancestry cluster reportedly carried fewer N-insertions than the cohort mean. Relative to equally common others, HLA-associated TCR beta chains showed greater clonal expansion in a later analysis.

About this clone itself: Its antigen is currently unknown.

Germline assignment: CDR1 SGHAT and CDR2 FQNNGV. Trimming pared 5 bases from V and 4 bases from J, leaving 15 bases between. The CDR3 extends over 16 amino acids. PCR employed 60 Vbeta and 13 Jbeta primers. Method: immunoSEQ multiplex PCR; TCRdb's copy keeps in-frame clones and lacks some. The data contain around 180,000 clones, just under 85% of them singletons. The chain couples TRBV11-2 to TRBJ1-6, with D perhaps TRBD1 (5 bases). The TCR was taken from a girl aged 5-17 years in good health and CMV-seropositive. Sample: PBMCs. The CDR3 reads CASSTRQWGYNSPLHF. DNA for the CDR3: TGTGCCAGCAGCACCCGACAGTGGGGTTATAATTCACCCCTCCACTTT. Using reference TRBV11-2 and TRBJ1-6 for the parts outside the CDR3, the full variable domain is EAGVAQSPRYKIIEKRQSVAFWCNPISGHATLYWYQQILGQGPKLLIQFQNNGVVDDSQLPKDRFSAERLKGVDSTLKIQPAKLEDSAVYLCASSTRQWGYNSPLHFGNGTRLTVT.